The clone carrying this T cell receptor (beta chain) was picked up a small number of times. The antigen is unknown. The source of the sample is a study of T cell responses to AZD1222 COVID-19 vaccine. Profiling relied on immunoSEQ multiplex PCR, and the TCRdb table lists in-frame clones only, not all of them. This sample has around 95,000 clones, with 87% found just once. Whole-study results and caveats: The study found Spike-specific TCR breadth and depth rose after two AZD1222 doses.

The CDR3 covers 14 residues. Germline V gene sequence: CDR1 KGHSH, CDR2 LQKENI. Trimming pared 4 bases from V and 9 bases from J, leaving 16 bases between. This chain links TRBV18 with TRBJ1-5, with D uncertain. The material was peripheral blood, obtained on day 0 of AZD1222 vaccination. The clonotype comes from an adult in good health. CDR3 sequence (DNA): TGTGCCAGCTCACTAAGCCACCCAGAAGGGCCCCAGCATTTT. Its protein is CASSLSHPEGPQHF.